A selection of T cell receptor beta chains follows, all from one sample in a study of CD8 T cells in Susac syndrome. TCRdb reprocessed the immunoSEQ multiplex PCR reads with MiXCR, giving one entry per CDR3 protein. The sample contains roughly 130,000 distinct CDR3 sequences, roughly 95% of which appear only once. The sequenced material came from CD4+ T cells from PBMCs. Every receptor here comes from a human donor with Susac syndrome. CDR3s include the opening cysteine and the closing phenylalanine or tryptophan. Each record gives: D gene, V gene, J gene, clone size, CDR3 DNA, CDR3 protein. A D gene is named only where the DNA matches it firmly. Some rows have no size entry. The others give once, few or many, or a class for an expanded clone.

D: TRBD2; V: TRBV9; J: TRBJ2-5; size: -; DNA: TGTGCCAGCAGCGTAGTTGCGGGAGGGATACAAGAGACCCAGTACTTC; CDR3: CASSVVAGGIQETQYF
D: TRBD1; V: TRBV3-1; J: TRBJ1-2; size: -; DNA: TGTGCCAGCAGCCCACGAACAGGGGGAGGCTACACCTTC; CDR3: CASSPRTGGGYTF
D: -; V: TRBV27; J: TRBJ2-5; size: -; DNA: TGTGCCAGCAGTTTAGCGGGGTCGGAGACCCAGTACTTC; CDR3: CASSLAGSETQYF
D: -; V: TRBV9; J: TRBJ2-2; size: once; DNA: TGTGCCAGCAGCCCCCTTGTAACCGGGGAGCTGTTTTTT; CDR3: CASSPLVTGELFF
D: TRBD1; V: TRBV15; J: TRBJ2-1; size: -; DNA: TGTGCCACCAGCAGAGTACAGGGGGCTTACAATGAGCAGTTCTTC; CDR3: CATSRVQGAYNEQFF
D: -; V: TRBV27; J: TRBJ2-7; size: -; DNA: TGTGCCAGCAGTTTAGGTGCGGGACCAACCTACGAGCAGTACTTC; CDR3: CASSLGAGPTYEQYF
D: TRBD2; V: TRBV7-9; J: TRBJ2-5; size: -; DNA: TGTGCCAGCAGCAAGGGGCCGACGGGGGGGACCCAGTACTTC; CDR3: CASSKGPTGGTQYF
D: -; V: TRBV20-1; J: TRBJ1-2; size: -; DNA: TGCAGTGCACCCGTGGGTCGGAGTGGCTACACCTTC; CDR3: CSAPVGRSGYTF
D: TRBD2; V: TRBV12-3/TRBV12-4; J: TRBJ2-3; size: -; DNA: TGTGCCAGCAGTATAGCGGGAGGAGGTACAGATACGCAGTATTTT; CDR3: CASSIAGGGTDTQYF
D: -; V: TRBV20-1; J: TRBJ2-4; size: -; DNA: TGCAGTGTCGAGGGTTCGAAAAACATTCAGTACTTC; CDR3: CSVEGSKNIQYF
D: -; V: TRBV28; J: TRBJ1-5; size: -; DNA: TGTGCCAGCAGTTTACAGGGACCCAATCAGCCCCAGCATTTT; CDR3: CASSLQGPNQPQHF
D: -; V: TRBV29-1; J: TRBJ2-1; size: -; DNA: TGCAGCGTTCGGGACCAAACCCTCAATGAGCAGTTCTTC; CDR3: CSVRDQTLNEQFF
D: -; V: TRBV19; J: TRBJ2-7; size: -; DNA: TGTGCCAGTAGTATGGGGAGCTTCTACGAGCAGTACTTC; CDR3: CASSMGSFYEQYF
D: -; V: TRBV3-1; J: TRBJ2-2; size: -; DNA: TGTGCCAGCAGCCAAGTGGACAAGTACACCGGGGAGCTGTTTTTT; CDR3: CASSQVDKYTGELFF
D: -; V: TRBV20-1; J: TRBJ1-2; size: -; DNA: TGCAGTGCTAGAGATACGGGGATGGACTATGGCTACACCTTC; CDR3: CSARDTGMDYGYTF
D: -; V: TRBV7-2; J: TRBJ1-2; size: -; DNA: TGTGCCAGCAGCGCCGGGACACTTTACTATGGCTACACCTTC; CDR3: CASSAGTLYYGYTF
D: TRBD1; V: TRBV7-2; J: TRBJ1-1; size: -; DNA: TGTGCCAGCAGTTTTAGGACAGGGGGCGCGAGAACTGAAGCTTTCTTT; CDR3: CASSFRTGGARTEAFF
D: -; V: TRBV2; J: TRBJ2-5; size: -; DNA: TGTGCCAGCAGTGAAGCTCGCGTGGGGGCCCAGTACTTC; CDR3: CASSEARVGAQYF
D: -; V: TRBV28; J: TRBJ1-2; size: -; DNA: TGTGCCAGCAGTTTACCCTCCAGCCGGAACTACACCTTC; CDR3: CASSLPSSRNYTF
D: TRBD2; V: TRBV29-1; J: TRBJ2-3; size: -; DNA: TGCAGCGTTCGGGGCCTCTCTGGGAGGGCGGATACGCAGTATTTT; CDR3: CSVRGLSGRADTQYF
D: -; V: TRBV29-1; J: TRBJ1-5; size: -; DNA: TGCAGCGTTATCGAAGGGGACCCTTATCAGCCCCAGCATTTT; CDR3: CSVIEGDPYQPQHF
D: TRBD2; V: TRBV20-1; J: TRBJ2-5; size: -; DNA: TGCAGTGCTAGAGACACCCGGGAGGGCCTAAGGACCCAGTACTTC; CDR3: CSARDTREGLRTQYF
D: TRBD2; V: TRBV29-1; J: TRBJ2-3; size: -; DNA: TGCAGCGTCCCACGGGCGGGAGGTGCCACAGATACGCAGTATTTT; CDR3: CSVPRAGGATDTQYF
D: TRBD1; V: TRBV30; J: TRBJ1-5; size: -; DNA: TGTGCCTGGAGCGTATCGGGACAGGGCAGCAATCAGCCCCAGCATTTT; CDR3: CAWSVSGQGSNQPQHF
D: TRBD1; V: TRBV4-2; J: TRBJ1-4; size: -; DNA: TGTGCCAGCAGCCAAGTAACGGGACAGTATAATGAAAAACTGTTTTTT; CDR3: CASSQVTGQYNEKLFF
D: -; V: TRBV19; J: TRBJ1-2; size: -; DNA: TGTGCCAGTAGTTCGGGGGAATGGGGCTATGGCTACACCTTC; CDR3: CASSSGEWGYGYTF
D: -; V: TRBV3-1; J: TRBJ1-1; size: -; DNA: TGTGCCAGCAGCCGAAGAGGGACTAGGAACACTGAAGCTTTCTTT; CDR3: CASSRRGTRNTEAFF
D: -; V: TRBV4-1; J: TRBJ1-4; size: once; DNA: TGCGCCAGCAGCCCCGGCGGCAGTAATGAAAAACTGTTTTTT; CDR3: CASSPGGSNEKLFF
D: -; V: TRBV29-1; J: TRBJ1-2; size: -; DNA: TGCAGCGTTGGGTGGGGACTAGGGGATGGCTACACCTTC; CDR3: CSVGWGLGDGYTF
D: TRBD1; V: TRBV12-3/TRBV12-4; J: TRBJ1-5; size: -; DNA: TGTGCCAGCAGTTTGACAGGGGGCAATCAGCCCCAGCATTTT; CDR3: CASSLTGGNQPQHF
D: -; V: TRBV20-1; J: TRBJ1-2; size: once; DNA: TGCAGTGCTAGTGGTGGCGAGGCTTATGGCTACACCTTC; CDR3: CSASGGEAYGYTF
D: -; V: TRBV2; J: TRBJ1-5; size: -; DNA: TGTGCCAGCAGTGAAGACAGGGGCAATCAGCCCCAGCATTTT; CDR3: CASSEDRGNQPQHF
D: TRBD1; V: TRBV20-1; J: TRBJ2-5; size: -; DNA: TGCAGTGCTGGGACAGGGAAAGAGACCCAGTACTTC; CDR3: CSAGTGKETQYF
D: -; V: TRBV12-3/TRBV12-4; J: TRBJ1-1; size: -; DNA: TGTGCCAGCAGTTTCGCAGGGAGAGCTGAAGCTTTCTTT; CDR3: CASSFAGRAEAFF
D: -; V: TRBV18; J: TRBJ2-7; size: -; DNA: TGTGCCAGCTCACCATTGGAGACCTCCTACGAGCAGTACTTC; CDR3: CASSPLETSYEQYF
D: -; V: TRBV20-1; J: TRBJ2-3; size: once; DNA: TGCAGTGCTAGAGATAGGCGCACAGATACGCAGTATTTT; CDR3: CSARDRRTDTQYF
D: TRBD1; V: TRBV7-9; J: TRBJ1-1; size: -; DNA: TGTGCCAGCAGCGGAGGGACAGCGAACACTGAAGCTTTCTTT; CDR3: CASSGGTANTEAFF
D: -; V: TRBV6-5; J: TRBJ2-7; size: -; DNA: TGTGCCAGCAGTTACTCTAGGGGGTCAGGCTACGAGCAGTACTTC; CDR3: CASSYSRGSGYEQYF
D: -; V: TRBV4-2; J: TRBJ2-5; size: -; DNA: TGTGCCAGCAGCCAAGGACAGGCCGAAGAGACCCAGTACTTC; CDR3: CASSQGQAEETQYF
D: -; V: TRBV14; J: TRBJ1-3; size: -; DNA: TGTGCCAGCAGCCGGGACCTCTCTGGAAACACCATATATTTT; CDR3: CASSRDLSGNTIYF
D: -; V: TRBV11-2; J: TRBJ2-7; size: once; DNA: TGTGCCAGCAGCTTAGTGGCGGGCTCCTACGAGCAGTACTTC; CDR3: CASSLVAGSYEQYF
D: -; V: TRBV29-1; J: TRBJ2-7; size: -; DNA: TGCAGCGTTGCAGTATTGGTCGAGCAGTACTTC; CDR3: CSVAVLVEQYF
D: -; V: TRBV20-1; J: TRBJ1-2; size: -; DNA: TGCAGTGCTATTCCCAGCCCTAACTATGGCTACACCTTC; CDR3: CSAIPSPNYGYTF
D: -; V: TRBV5-4; J: TRBJ2-6; size: few; DNA: TGTGCCAGCAGCTTGGGAGTCTCTGGGGCCAACGTCCTGACTTTC; CDR3: CASSLGVSGANVLTF
D: TRBD1; V: TRBV30; J: TRBJ2-1; size: -; DNA: TGTGCCTGGAGTGCGGGACAGGGCGAGGTACTCTCCTACAATGAGCAGTTCTTC; CDR3: CAWSAGQGEVLSYNEQFF